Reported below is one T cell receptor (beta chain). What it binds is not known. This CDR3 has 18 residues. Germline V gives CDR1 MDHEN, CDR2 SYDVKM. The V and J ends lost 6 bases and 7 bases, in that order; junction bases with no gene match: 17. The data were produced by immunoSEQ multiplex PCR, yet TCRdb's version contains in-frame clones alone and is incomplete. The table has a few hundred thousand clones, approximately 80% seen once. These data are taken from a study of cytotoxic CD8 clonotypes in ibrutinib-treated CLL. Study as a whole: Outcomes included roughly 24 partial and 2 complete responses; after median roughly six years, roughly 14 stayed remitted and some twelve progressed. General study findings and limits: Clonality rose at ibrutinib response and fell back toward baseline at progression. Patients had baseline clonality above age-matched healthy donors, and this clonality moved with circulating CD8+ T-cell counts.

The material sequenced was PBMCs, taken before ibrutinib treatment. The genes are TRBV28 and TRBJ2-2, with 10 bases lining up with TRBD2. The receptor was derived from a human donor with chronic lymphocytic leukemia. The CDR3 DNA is TGTGCCAGCAGCGTGCACTCAGCGGGAGGGGTTGTTGGCGGGGAGCTGTTTTTT. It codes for CASSVHSAGGVVGGELFF.